This T cell receptor (beta chain) is drawn from a study of early T cells in non-severe SARS-CoV-2 infection. The V segment lost 0 bases and the J segment 6 bases; nucleotides outside the gene matches: 8. Germline CDR1 and CDR2: MNHEY and SVGEGT. This CDR3 has 17 residues. Unique molecular identifiers (one per individual cDNA molecule) were attached. Each CDR3 protein is one row after TCRdb ran MiXCR on the 5' RACE reads. The sample has roughly 58,000 distinct CDR3 sequences; 12% are singletons. This sequence originates from an adult who was a healthcare worker with PCR-confirmed SARS-CoV-2 infection or an uninfected control (not recorded which). This chain uses TRBV6-2 or TRBV6-3 with TRBJ2-1; 10 bases match TRBD2. The sequenced material came from whole blood. For the CDR3, the DNA is TGTGCCAGCAGTTACTCCCCCTTAGCGGGGGGCCCCAATGAGCAGTTCTTC. Its translation is CASSYSPLAGGPNEQFF.